This T cell receptor (beta chain) comes out of a study of graft-versus-host responses after intestinal transplantation. Points from the study as a whole: Early after transplant, HvG clones declined as circulating GvH clones peaked. High graft-versus-host to host-versus-graft clonal ratios were found in allografts of patients who had graft-donor T cell macrochimerism.

A remark on this clone: What it binds is not known.

V shed 6 bases and J shed 5 bases, with 17 bases lying between them. This CDR3 region has 15 residues. From germline, CDR1 is MDHEN and CDR2 SYDVKM. Data came from immunoSEQ multiplex PCR; TCRdb stores just in-frame clones and leaves some out. The table shows 90,000 to 150,000 clones, with roughly 95% occurring only once. The gene calls are TRBV28 and TRBJ1-5; the D is unclear. This receptor was identified in a human donor who received an intestinal transplant. The sample here was unstimulated CD8+ T cells sorted from spleen or lymph node cells, taken before intestinal transplant. CDR3 DNA: TGTGCCAGCAGCTTCGACCTAGGGAGGGATCAGCCCCAGCATTTT. It specifies CASSFDLGRDQPQHF.